This T cell receptor beta chain was captured by sequencing in a study of T cells expressing NK-cell markers. Study as a whole: HCMV serostatus: most of the eight sequenced donors positive, one negative.

CDR3 length: 16 residues. TCRdb reprocessed the 5' RACE reads and reports one entry per CDR3 protein, with no DNA. This table holds 140,000 or so distinct CDR3 sequences. Whole-study results and caveats: The CD3+CD56-NKG2C+ fraction was also led by these clonotypes in several donors. NKG2C+ dominant clonotypes from 5 to 7 donors made up roughly 1.0-7.0% of CD8+ T cells. There remained a lack of clarity about HCMV specificity of expanded NKG2C+ T cell clones.

On this clonotype: Its antigen remains unknown.

The V gene is TRBV12-3 or TRBV12-4, the J gene TRBJ2-3; the TCRdb D gene call, TRBD2, has no DNA to confirm it. This clonotype was obtained from a young man in good health. The source material was blood T cells: a sorted CD56 or NKG2C T cell subset, CD4+ or CD8+ T cells, or bulk PBMC T cells (not recorded which). The CDR3 region is CASRGGGGETPDTQYF.